This record covers a single T cell receptor (beta chain). Losses at the gene ends were 4 bases for V and 9 bases for J; bases not matched to a gene: 7. The germline V gene encodes CDR1 SGHRS and CDR2 YFSETQ. CDR3 length equals 15 residues. The data were taken from a study of blood T cell repertoires in COVID-19. As for the study in general: Sites across the United States, Italy and Spain contributed samples from acute and convalescent COVID-19. The cDNA or gDNA used as material had been derived from T cells, B-cell-depleted T cells, or PBMCs.

Authors' processing steps: Estimation of nucleated cell counts was performed using reference gene primer amplification. Libraries were prepared by immunoSEQ multiplex PCR; TCRdb keeps only in-frame clonotypes and omits some of them. V, J and clone size reflect that table, while D and trimming were determined from the DNA. The table includes hundreds of thousands of clones, more than 85% detected once. V and J are TRBV5-1 and TRBJ1-6; 10 nucleotides match TRBD1. Sequenced material: peripheral blood. This receptor was identified in a human donor in a cohort sampled during active COVID-19. CDR3 coding DNA: TGCGCCAGCAGCGCCGGGACAGGGGAAGGTTCACCCCTCCACTTT. It is translated as CASSAGTGEGSPLHF.